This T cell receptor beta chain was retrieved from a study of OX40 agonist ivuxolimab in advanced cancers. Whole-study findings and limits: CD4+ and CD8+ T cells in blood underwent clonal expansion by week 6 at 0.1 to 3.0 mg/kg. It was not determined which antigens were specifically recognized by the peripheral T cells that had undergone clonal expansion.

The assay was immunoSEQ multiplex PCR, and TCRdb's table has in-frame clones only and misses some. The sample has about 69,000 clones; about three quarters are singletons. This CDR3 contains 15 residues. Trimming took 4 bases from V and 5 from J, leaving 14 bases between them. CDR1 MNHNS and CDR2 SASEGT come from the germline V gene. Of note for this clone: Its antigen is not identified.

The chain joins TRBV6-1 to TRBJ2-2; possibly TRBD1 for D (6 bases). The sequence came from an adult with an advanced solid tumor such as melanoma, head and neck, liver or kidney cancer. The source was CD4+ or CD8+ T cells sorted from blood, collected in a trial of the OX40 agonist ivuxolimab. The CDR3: CASSVQGPITGELFF. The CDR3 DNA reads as TGTGCCAGCAGTGTCCAGGGGCCCATTACCGGGGAGCTGTTTTTT.